This T cell receptor (beta chain) was sequenced for a study of cytomegalovirus exposure and HLA in healthy donors. Use of 60 Vbeta and 13 Jbeta primers characterized the PCR. Some clones are missing from TCRdb's copy, which holds only in-frame ones; the method was immunoSEQ multiplex PCR. The sample lists about 180,000 clones, 65% to 90% occurring once. V was cut by 8 bases and J by 4 bases, with 20 bases left in between. The CDR3 totals 16 residues. The V gene's germline CDR1 is MDHEN and CDR2 SYDVKM. The table lists this clone with a count of one. This clonotype was sampled from a girl aged 2 to 10 in good health and CMV-seropositive. This chain connects TRBV28 to TRBJ2-2, with a tentative D call TRBD1 (7 bases). What was sequenced was PBMCs. CDR3 in amino acids: CASEPLGGGRTGELFF. CDR3 DNA sequence: TGTGCCAGCGAACCCCTAGGAGGGGGCCGCACCGGGGAGCTGTTTTTT.